This TCR beta chain originates from a study of glioma-infiltrating T cells after dendritic cell vaccination. Study-level information: Patients received three intradermal dendritic cell vaccine injections at biweekly intervals.

The PCR used 60 V beta and 13 J beta primers. Libraries were prepared by immunoSEQ multiplex PCR; TCRdb keeps only in-frame clonotypes and omits some of them. The sample shows over 90,000 clones, over 65% of them seen only once. The CDR3 is 14 amino acids. Germline values: CDR1 SGHRS, CDR2 YFSETQ. V was shortened by 4 bases and J by 1 base, with 11 bases between the two germline ends. The genes are TRBV5-1 and TRBJ2-5; D is unclear. Here the sequenced sample was blood, taken before dendritic cell vaccination. This TCR was recovered from a human donor with glioblastoma. CDR3 amino acids: CASSRYGFQETQYF. Written as DNA, the CDR3 is TGCGCCAGCAGCCGGTACGGGTTCCAAGAGACCCAGTACTTC.